The present entry profiles one T cell receptor beta chain with its context. Its antigen is unknown. It has no much larger one-base neighbor in the sample; base qualities were not kept. The germline V gene encodes CDR1 DFQATT and CDR2 SNEGSKA (reference sequence). V lost 0 bases and J lost 7 bases; the stretch between them is 12 bases long. Taken from cysteine to phenylalanine, the CDR3 has 13 residues. Only the CDR3 portion is preserved as DNA: 39 bases, with reading frame beginning at the first base. This entry belongs to a study of CXCR3 chemokines and chemotherapy response in bladder cancer (dated by TCRdb to between 2021 and 2022). Regarding the complete study: The study set out to examine whether the activity of the CXCR3 chemokine system within tumors predicted response to chemotherapy in human bladder cancer.

The library was made by PCR. The sequencer was an Illumina HiSeq 2500. TCRdb applied fastp at Q25 and MiXCR to the public reads, then kept only in-frame beta chains. Rows with a matching CDR3 protein are joined into one entry that keeps the most common DNA and genes. The sample table records over 10,000 distinct CDR3 sequences; around 11% of these occur just once. The ten largest make up 25% to 30% of the sample. Sample collection was performed from a patient whose treatment included neoadjuvant chemotherapy. The sequence links TRBV20-1 to TRBJ2-5; the D gene is unclear. The clonotype originates from a human donor with bladder cancer that did not respond to neoadjuvant chemotherapy. The nucleotide sequence reads TGCAGTGCTAGAGAAGAAGGTCCTACGACCCAGTACTTC. Its translation reads: CSAREEGPTTQYF.